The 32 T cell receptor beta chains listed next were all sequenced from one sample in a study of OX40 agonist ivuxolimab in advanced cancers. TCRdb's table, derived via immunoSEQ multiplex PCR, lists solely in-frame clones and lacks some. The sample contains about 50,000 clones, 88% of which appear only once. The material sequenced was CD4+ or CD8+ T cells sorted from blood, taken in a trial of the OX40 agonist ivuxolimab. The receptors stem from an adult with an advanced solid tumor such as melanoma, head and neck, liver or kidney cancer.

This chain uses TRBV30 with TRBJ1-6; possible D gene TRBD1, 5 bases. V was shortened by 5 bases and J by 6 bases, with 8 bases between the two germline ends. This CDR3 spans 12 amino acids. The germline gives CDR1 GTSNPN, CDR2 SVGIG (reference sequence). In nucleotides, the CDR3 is TGTGCCTGGGGACACACTAATTCACCCCTCCACTTT. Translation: CAWGHTNSPLHF.

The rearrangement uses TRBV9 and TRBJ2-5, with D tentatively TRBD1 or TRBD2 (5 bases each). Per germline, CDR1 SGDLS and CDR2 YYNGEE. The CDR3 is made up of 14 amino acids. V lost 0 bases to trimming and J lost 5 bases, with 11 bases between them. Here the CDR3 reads CASSVAGPGETQYF. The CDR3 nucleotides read TGTGCCAGCAGCGTAGCGGGACCCGGGGAGACCCAGTACTTC.

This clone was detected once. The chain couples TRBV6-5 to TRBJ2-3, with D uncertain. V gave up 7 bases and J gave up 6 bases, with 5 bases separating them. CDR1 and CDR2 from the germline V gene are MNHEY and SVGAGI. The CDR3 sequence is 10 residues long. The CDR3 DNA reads TGTGCCAGCAAGGCGGATACGCAGTATTTT. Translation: CASKADTQYF.

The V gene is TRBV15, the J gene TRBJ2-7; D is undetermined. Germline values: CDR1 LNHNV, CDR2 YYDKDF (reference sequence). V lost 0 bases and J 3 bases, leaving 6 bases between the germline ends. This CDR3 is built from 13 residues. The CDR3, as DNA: TGTGCCACCAGCAGAGAGCCTAACTACGAGCAGTACTTC. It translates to CATSREPNYEQYF.

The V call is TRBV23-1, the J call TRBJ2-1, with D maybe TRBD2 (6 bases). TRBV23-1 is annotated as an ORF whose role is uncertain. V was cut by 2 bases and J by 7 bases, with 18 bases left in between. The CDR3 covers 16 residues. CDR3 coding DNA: TGCGCCAGCAGTCAAATAGGGACCCCTAGCGTGAATGAGCAGTTCTTC. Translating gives CASSQIGTPSVNEQFF.

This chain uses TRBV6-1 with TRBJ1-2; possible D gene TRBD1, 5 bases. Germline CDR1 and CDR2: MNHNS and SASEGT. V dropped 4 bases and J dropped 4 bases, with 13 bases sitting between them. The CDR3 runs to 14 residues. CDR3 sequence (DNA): TGTGCCAGCAGTGGGGTTGGGGCCGGCTATGGCTACACCTTC. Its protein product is CASSGVGAGYGYTF.

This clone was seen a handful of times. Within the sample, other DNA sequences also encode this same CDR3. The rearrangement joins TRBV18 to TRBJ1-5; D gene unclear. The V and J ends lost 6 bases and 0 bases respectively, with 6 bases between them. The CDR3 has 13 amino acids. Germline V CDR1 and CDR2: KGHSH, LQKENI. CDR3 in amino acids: CASSPDSNQPQHF. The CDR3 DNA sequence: TGTGCCAGCTCCCCCGATAGCAATCAGCCCCAGCATTTT.

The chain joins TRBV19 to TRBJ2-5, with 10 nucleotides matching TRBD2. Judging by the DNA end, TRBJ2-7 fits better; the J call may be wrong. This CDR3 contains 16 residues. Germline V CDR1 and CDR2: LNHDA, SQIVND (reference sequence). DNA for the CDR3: TGTGCCAGTAGCGGCCTAGCGGGAGCCGGGGGTTACGAGCAGTACTTC. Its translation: CASSGLAGAGGYEQYF.

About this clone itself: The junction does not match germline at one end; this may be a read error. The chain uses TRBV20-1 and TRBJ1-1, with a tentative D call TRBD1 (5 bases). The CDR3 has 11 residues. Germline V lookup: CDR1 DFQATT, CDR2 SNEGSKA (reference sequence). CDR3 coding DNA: TGCAGTGCTAGAGATGTTTGGATACGGGGGTTT. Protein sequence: CSARDVWIRGF.

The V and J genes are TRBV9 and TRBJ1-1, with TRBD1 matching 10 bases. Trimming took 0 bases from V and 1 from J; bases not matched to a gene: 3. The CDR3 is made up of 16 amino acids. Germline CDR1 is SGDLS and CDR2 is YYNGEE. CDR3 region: CASSVGDRGWNTEAFF. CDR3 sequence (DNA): TGTGCCAGCAGCGTAGGGGACAGGGGTTGGAACACTGAAGCTTTCTTT.

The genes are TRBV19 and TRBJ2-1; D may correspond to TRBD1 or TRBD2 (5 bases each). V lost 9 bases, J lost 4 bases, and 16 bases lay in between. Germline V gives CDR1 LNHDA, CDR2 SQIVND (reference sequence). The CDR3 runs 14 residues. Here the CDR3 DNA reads TGTGCCAGCACTCCGGGACGGCAATACAATGAGCAGTTCTTC. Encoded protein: CASTPGRQYNEQFF.

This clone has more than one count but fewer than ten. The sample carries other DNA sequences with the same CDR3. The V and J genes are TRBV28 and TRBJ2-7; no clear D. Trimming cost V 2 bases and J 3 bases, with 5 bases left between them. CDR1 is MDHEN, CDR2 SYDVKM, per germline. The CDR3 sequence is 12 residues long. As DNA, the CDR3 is TGTGCCAGCAGTTTAATTGGCTACGAGCAGTACTTC. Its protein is CASSLIGYEQYF.

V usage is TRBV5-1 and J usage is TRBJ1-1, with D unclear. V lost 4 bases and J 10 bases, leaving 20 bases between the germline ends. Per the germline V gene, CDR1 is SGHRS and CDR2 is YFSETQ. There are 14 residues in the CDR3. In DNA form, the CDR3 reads TGCGCCAGCAGCGGCCTGGGTCGGCGACGGGGAGCTTTCTTT. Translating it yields CASSGLGRRRGAFF.

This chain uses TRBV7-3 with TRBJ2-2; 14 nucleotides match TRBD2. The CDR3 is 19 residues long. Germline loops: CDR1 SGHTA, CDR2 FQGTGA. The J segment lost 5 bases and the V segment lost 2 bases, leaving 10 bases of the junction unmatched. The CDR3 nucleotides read TGTGCCAGCAGCTTATTCCCGAGGACTAGCGGGAGGAGGACCGGGGAGCTGTTTTTT. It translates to CASSLFPRTSGRRTGELFF.

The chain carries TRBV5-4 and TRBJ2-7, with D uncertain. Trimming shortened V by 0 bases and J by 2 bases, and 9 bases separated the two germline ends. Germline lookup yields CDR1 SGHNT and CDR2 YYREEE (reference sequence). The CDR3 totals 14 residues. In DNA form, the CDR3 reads TGTGCCAGCAGCTTGGGGCAGCGAACCTACGAGCAGTACTTC. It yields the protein CASSLGQRTYEQYF. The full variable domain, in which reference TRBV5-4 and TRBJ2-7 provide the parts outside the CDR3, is ETGVTQSPTHLIKTRGQQVTLRCSSQSGHNTVSWYQQALGQGPQFIFQYYREEENGRGNFPPRFSGLQFPNYSSELNVNALELDDSALYLCASSLGQRTYEQYFGPGTRLTVT.

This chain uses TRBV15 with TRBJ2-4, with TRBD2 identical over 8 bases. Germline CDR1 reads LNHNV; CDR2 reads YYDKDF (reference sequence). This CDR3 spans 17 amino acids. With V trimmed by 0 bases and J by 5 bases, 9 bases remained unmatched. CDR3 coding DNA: TGTGCCACCAGCAGAGATCGTGCGGGGGGCAGTCAAAACATTCAGTACTTC. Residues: CATSRDRAGGSQNIQYF.

In DNA, the CDR3 is TGTGCCACAGGGGACGTTCCCTATGGCTACACCTTC. Translating gives CATGDVPYGYTF. The chain links TRBV19 to TRBJ1-2, with D perhaps matching TRBD1 (6 bases). V lost 10 bases, J lost 4 bases, and 13 bases lay in between. Germline loops: CDR1 LNHDA, CDR2 SQIVND (reference sequence). The CDR3 sequence is 12 residues long.

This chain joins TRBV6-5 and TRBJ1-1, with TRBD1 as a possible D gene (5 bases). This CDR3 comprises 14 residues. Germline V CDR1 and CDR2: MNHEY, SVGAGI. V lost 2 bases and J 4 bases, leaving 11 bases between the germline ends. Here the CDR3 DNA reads TGTGCCAGCAGTTACGACAGTCCGCCCACTGAAGCTTTCTTT. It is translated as CASSYDSPPTEAFF.

CDR3 amino acids: CAWTPRWGTSGSRVYEQYF. The CDR3 DNA reads as TGTGCCTGGACGCCGCGTTGGGGGACTAGCGGGAGTAGGGTGTACGAGCAGTACTTC. The genes are TRBV30 and TRBJ2-7; 14 bases align to TRBD2. V lost 4 bases to trimming and J lost 4 bases; unmatched junction nucleotides: 18. This CDR3 has 19 amino acids. CDR1 is GTSNPN and CDR2 is SVGIG in the germline V gene (reference sequence).

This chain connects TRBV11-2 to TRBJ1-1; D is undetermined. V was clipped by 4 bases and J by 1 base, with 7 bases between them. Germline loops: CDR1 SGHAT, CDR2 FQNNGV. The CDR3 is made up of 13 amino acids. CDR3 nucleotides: TGTGCCAGCAGCTGGGGAACGAACACTGAAGCTTTCTTT. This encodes CASSWGTNTEAFF.

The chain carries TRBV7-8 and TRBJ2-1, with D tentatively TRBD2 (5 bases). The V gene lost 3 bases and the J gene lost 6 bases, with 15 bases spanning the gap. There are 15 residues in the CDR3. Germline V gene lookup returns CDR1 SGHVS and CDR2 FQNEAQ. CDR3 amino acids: CASSFTGTSINEQFF. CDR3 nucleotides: TGTGCCAGCAGCTTCACGGGAACTTCGATCAATGAGCAGTTCTTC.

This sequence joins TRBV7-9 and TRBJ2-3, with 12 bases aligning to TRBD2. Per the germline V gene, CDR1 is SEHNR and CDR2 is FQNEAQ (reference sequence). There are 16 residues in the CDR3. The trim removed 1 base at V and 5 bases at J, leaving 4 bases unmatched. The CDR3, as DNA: TGTGCCAGCAGCTTAGAGGGACTAGCGGGTGGAGATACGCAGTATTTT. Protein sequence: CASSLEGLAGGDTQYF.

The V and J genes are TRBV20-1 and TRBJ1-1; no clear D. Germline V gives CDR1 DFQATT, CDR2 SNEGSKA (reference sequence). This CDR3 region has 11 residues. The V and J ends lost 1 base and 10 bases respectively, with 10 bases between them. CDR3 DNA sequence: TGCAGTGCTAGAGTCGCCCTTGGAGCTTTCTTT. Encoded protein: CSARVALGAFF.

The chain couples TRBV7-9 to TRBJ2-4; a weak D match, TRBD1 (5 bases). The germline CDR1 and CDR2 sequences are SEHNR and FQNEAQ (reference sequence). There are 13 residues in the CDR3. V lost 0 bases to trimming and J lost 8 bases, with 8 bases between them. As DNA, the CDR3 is TGTGCCAGCAGCTTAGCAGGGGCGGACATTCAGTACTTC. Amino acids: CASSLAGADIQYF.

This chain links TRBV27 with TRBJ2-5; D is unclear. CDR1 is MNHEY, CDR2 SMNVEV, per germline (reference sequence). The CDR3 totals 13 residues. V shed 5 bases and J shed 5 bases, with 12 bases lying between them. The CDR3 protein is CASSRWVGETQYF. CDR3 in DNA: TGTGCCAGCAGTCGCTGGGTGGGGGAGACCCAGTACTTC.

The CDR3 bases are TGTGCCAGCACGAACAGGCGATCCTACGAGCAGTACTTC. Translation: CASTNRRSYEQYF. J is TRBJ2-7 and V is TRBV7-2; weak D call: TRBD1 (5 bases). Trimming took 7 bases from V and 1 from J, leaving 11 bases between them. The germline V gene has CDR1 SGHTA and CDR2 FQGNSA. This CDR3 region has 13 residues.

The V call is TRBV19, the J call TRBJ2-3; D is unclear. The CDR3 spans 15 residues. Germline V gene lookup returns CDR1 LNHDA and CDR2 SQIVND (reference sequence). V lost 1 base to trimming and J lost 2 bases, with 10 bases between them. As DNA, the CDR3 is TGTGCCAGTAGTATAGGGGCTAGTAACACAGATACGCAGTATTTT. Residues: CASSIGASNTDTQYF.

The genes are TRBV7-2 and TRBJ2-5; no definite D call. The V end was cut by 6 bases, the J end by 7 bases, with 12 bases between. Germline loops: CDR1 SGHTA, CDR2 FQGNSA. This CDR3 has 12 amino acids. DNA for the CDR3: TGTGCCAGCAGGGCATCCGCAGGGACCCAGTACTTC. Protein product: CASRASAGTQYF.

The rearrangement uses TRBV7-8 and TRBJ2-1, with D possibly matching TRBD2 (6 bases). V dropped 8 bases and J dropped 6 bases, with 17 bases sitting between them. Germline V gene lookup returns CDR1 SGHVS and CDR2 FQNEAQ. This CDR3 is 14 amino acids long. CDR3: CASSLAGGGNEQFF. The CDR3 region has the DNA TGTGCCAGCTCTCTAGCCGGGGGAGGCAATGAGCAGTTCTTC.

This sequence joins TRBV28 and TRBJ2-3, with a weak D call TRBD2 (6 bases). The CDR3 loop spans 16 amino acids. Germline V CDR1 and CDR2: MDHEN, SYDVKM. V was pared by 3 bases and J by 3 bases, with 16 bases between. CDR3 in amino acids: CASSFWPRRGTDTQYF. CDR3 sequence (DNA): TGTGCCAGCAGTTTCTGGCCGAGGAGGGGAACAGATACGCAGTATTTT.

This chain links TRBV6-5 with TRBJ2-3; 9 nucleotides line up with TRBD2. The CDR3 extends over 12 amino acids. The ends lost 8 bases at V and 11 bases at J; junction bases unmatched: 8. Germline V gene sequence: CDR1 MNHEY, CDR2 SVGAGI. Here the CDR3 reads CASSTLSGGQYF. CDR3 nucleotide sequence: TGTGCCAGCTCGACGCTTAGCGGGGGGCAGTATTTT.

Here the CDR3 reads CASSLGPRQAHSGANVLTF. The CDR3 nucleotides are TGTGCCAGCAGCTTGGGGCCAAGACAGGCCCACTCTGGGGCCAACGTCCTGACTTTC. The chain couples TRBV5-4 to TRBJ2-6, with D tentatively TRBD1 (6 bases). V was pared by 0 bases and J by 0 bases, with 16 bases between. CDR1 and CDR2 (germline): SGHNT, YYREEE (reference sequence). The CDR3 runs 19 residues.